This T cell receptor beta chain was documented in a study of response to subunit inactivated influenza vaccine. Whole-study results and caveats: The authors proposed limited new T cell recruitment per seasonal influenza vaccination.

MiXCR, applied by TCRdb to the RT-PCR reads, yields one record per CDR3 protein. The sample has about 240,000 distinct CDR3 sequences, 10% to 15% seen once; the top ten hold 7.8%. A note on this clonotype: The antigen remains undetermined.

The CDR3 sequence is 13 residues long. The germline V gene has CDR1 SGHTA and CDR2 FQGNSA. V was clipped by 10 bases and J by 7 bases; unmatched bases: 10. This receptor was identified in a man over 45 who received an inactivated influenza vaccine. The sample here was non-naive T cells sorted from PBMCs, taken 14 to 15 days before vaccination. This rearrangement joins TRBV7-2 to TRBJ1-2; 9 bases agree with TRBD1. CDR3 in DNA: TGTGCCATCACAGGGGGCGCCGGTGGTGGCTACACCTTC. Translation gives CAITGGAGGGYTF.